The 32 T cell receptor beta chains in this list originate from one sample, sequenced in a study of T cell responses to AZD1222 COVID-19 vaccine (dated by TCRdb to about 2021). Library construction relied on the immunoSEQ multiplex PCR assay. As stored in TCRdb, this immuneACCESS dataset retains in-frame rearrangements with V and J assigned. A fraction of the clones does not appear; measured against another copy, unresolved V genes explain less than half of the discrepancy, and the remainder lacks a known reason. The sample table records roughly 140,000 clones; around 91% of these occur just once. 5% of the sample rests with the top ten. The time point label of this sample denotes: baseline before first vaccination. Sequencing used peripheral blood, obtained on day 0 of AZD1222 vaccination. Source of these receptors: an adult in good health.

This sequence joins TRBV7-2 and TRBJ1-1; 7 nucleotides agree with TRBD1. The V gene end was trimmed by 6 bases and the J gene end by 1 base; junction bases not matched to a gene: 8. Germline CDR1 SGHTA, CDR2 FQGNSA. The CDR3 runs to 15 residues. This chain's CDR3 is CASRRYRGTNTEAFF. DNA for the CDR3: TGTGCCAGCAGACGCTACAGGGGAACGAACACTGAAGCTTTCTTT.

Written as DNA, the CDR3 is TGTGCCAGCGAGGGGGCAACCGGGGAGCTGTTTTTT. Residues: CASEGATGELFF. The chain joins TRBV2 to TRBJ2-2; TRBD1 agrees at 7 bases. CDR3 size: 12 residues. V lost 8 bases to trimming and J lost 5 bases; unmatched junction nucleotides: 2. CDR1 is SNHLY, CDR2 FYNNEI, per germline.

The chain carries TRBV19 and TRBJ2-1; D unclear. The length of the CDR3 is 9 residues. The V end was cut by 8 bases, the J end by 10 bases, with 6 bases between. Per the germline V gene, CDR1 is LNHDA and CDR2 is SQIVND (reference sequence). The CDR3 DNA follows: TGTGCCAGTCCTTCCGAGCAGTTCTTC. As protein: CASPSEQFF.

This sequence joins TRBV19 and TRBJ1-1; D is undetermined. The germline V gene has CDR1 LNHDA and CDR2 SQIVND (reference sequence). V was shortened by 3 bases and J by 11 bases, with 13 bases between the two germline ends. The CDR3 contains 12 residues. The CDR3: CASSIDGLEAFF. In DNA form, the CDR3 reads TGTGCCAGTAGTATCGACGGTCTGGAGGCTTTCTTT.

This clone was seen a few times. V and J are TRBV19 and TRBJ2-1; D tentatively fits TRBD1 or TRBD2 (6 bases each). Germline lookup yields CDR1 LNHDA and CDR2 SQIVND (reference sequence). Trimming cost V 8 bases and J 6 bases, with 20 bases left between them. CDR3 length: 15 amino acids. The CDR3 reads CASLGGGRPSNEQFF. CDR3 sequence (DNA): TGTGCCAGTTTGGGTGGGGGGCGCCCCTCCAATGAGCAGTTCTTC.

This clone was recorded once. The chain carries TRBV24-1 and TRBJ1-2; weak D call: TRBD1 (5 bases). This CDR3 region has 14 residues. V was clipped by 1 base and J by 8 bases, with 13 bases between them. The germline V gene has CDR1 KGHDR and CDR2 SFDVKD. The CDR3 DNA reads TGTGCCACCAGTGATTTCGGCAGGGAGCAAGGCTACACCTTC. It codes for CATSDFGREQGYTF.

The chain recombines TRBV6-6 with TRBJ2-3, with unresolved D. V shed 8 bases and J shed 10 bases, with 7 bases lying between them. Germline-derived CDR1 and CDR2 are MNHNY and SVGAGI (reference sequence). The CDR3 length is 9 residues. The CDR3 DNA reads TGTGCCAGCTCCCCCCCGCAGTATTTT. It specifies CASSPPQYF.

This clone was seen once. The chain is built from TRBV4-1 and TRBJ2-7; D unresolved. Germline V gene data show CDR1 as MGHRA and CDR2 as YSYEKL. V lost 2 bases to trimming and J lost 3 bases, with 8 bases between them. The CDR3 has 13 amino acids. CDR3 DNA sequence: TGCGCCAGCAGCCAACGGGTCAACTACGAGCAGTACTTC. Its translation: CASSQRVNYEQYF.

Here the CDR3 reads CASSELPNLSYEQYF. As DNA, the CDR3 is TGCGCCAGCAGTGAGTTACCCAATCTCTCCTACGAGCAGTACTTC. The gene calls are TRBV10-2 and TRBJ2-7; D is uncertain. Per germline, CDR1 WSHSY and CDR2 SAAADI. CDR3 length equals 15 residues. The germline V and J ends were trimmed by 1 base and 0 bases, with 10 bases remaining between them.

The chain joins TRBV5-5 to TRBJ2-7, with 9 bases aligning to TRBD2. Losses at the gene ends were 3 bases for V and 6 bases for J; bases not matched to a gene: 7. Germline CDR1 is SGHKS and CDR2 is YYEKEE (reference sequence). The CDR3 sequence is 14 residues long. This chain's CDR3 is CASSSASGVREQYF. CDR3 coding DNA: TGTGCCAGCAGCTCGGCTAGCGGGGTCCGCGAGCAGTACTTC.

The gene calls are TRBV4-3 and TRBJ2-3, with D uncertain. V was cut by 0 bases and J by 5 bases, with 9 bases left in between. This CDR3 contains 14 residues. Germline CDR1 LGHNA, CDR2 YSLEER. In DNA, the CDR3 is TGCGCCAGCAGCCAAGATGTCGCGAGAGATACGCAGTATTTT. Protein sequence: CASSQDVARDTQYF.

The genes are TRBV3-1 (or the pseudogene TRBV3-2) and TRBJ1-1; no clear D gene. In germline, CDR1 is LGHDT, CDR2 YNNKEL (reference sequence). This CDR3 contains 13 residues. Trimming cost V 2 bases and J 1 base, with 5 bases left between them. The CDR3 DNA follows: TGTGCCAGCAGCCAATGGGAGAACACTGAAGCTTTCTTT. This gives the protein CASSQWENTEAFF.

The rearrangement joins TRBV5-6 to TRBJ2-1; D is uncertain. Germline CDR1 SGHDT, CDR2 YYEEEE. This CDR3 has 15 amino acids. With 0 bases removed from V and 2 bases from J, the gap between germline ends came to 9 bases. CDR3: CASSLAGTPYNEQFF. In DNA, the CDR3 is TGTGCCAGCAGCTTGGCGGGTACACCCTACAATGAGCAGTTCTTC.

The chain uses TRBV7-9 and TRBJ2-3; 7 positions agree with TRBD2. Germline V gene data show CDR1 as SEHNR and CDR2 as FQNEAQ (reference sequence). The CDR3 is made up of 15 amino acids. The junction had 2 bases not matched to a gene; V was cut back by 1 base and J by 1 base. Here the CDR3 reads CASSLDTSGTDTQYF. CDR3 coding DNA: TGTGCCAGCAGCTTAGATACTAGCGGCACAGATACGCAGTATTTT.

The V and J genes are TRBV30 and TRBJ1-3, with no clear D. V was trimmed by 2 bases and J by 4 bases, leaving 12 bases between them. CDR1 and CDR2 from the germline V gene are GTSNPN and SVGIG (reference sequence). The CDR3 totals 14 residues. CDR3 region: CAWSLGPRGNTIYF. In nucleotides, the CDR3 is TGTGCCTGGAGTCTCGGACCTCGCGGAAACACCATATATTTT.

CDR3 region: CASSPRGGTNSPLHF. The CDR3 coding sequence is TGTGCCAGCAGTCCCCGGGGGGGGACCAATTCACCCCTCCACTTT. The J gene is TRBJ1-6, the V gene TRBV28, with a weak D call TRBD1 (5 bases). Looked up from germline, CDR1 is MDHEN and CDR2 is SYDVKM. The CDR3 contains 15 residues. Trimming removed 5 bases from V and 7 bases from J, with 15 bases in between.

The chain combines TRBV6-5 with TRBJ1-2, with D perhaps matching TRBD1 (6 bases). CDR1 and CDR2 from the germline V gene are MNHEY and SVGAGI. The CDR3 length is 12 residues. Trimming removed 6 bases from V and 6 bases from J, with 11 bases in between. The CDR3 DNA is TGTGCCAGCAGCCAGGGGATCGATGGCTACACCTTC. Its translation: CASSQGIDGYTF.

The chain uses TRBV7-3 and TRBJ1-1; TRBD1 aligns across 7 bases. CDR1 and CDR2 (germline): SGHTA, FQGTGA. J lost 7 bases, V lost 5 bases, and 10 bases had no gene match. The CDR3 consists of 14 residues. The DNA of the CDR3 is TGTGCCAGCAGCCTATCGACAGGGATGGGTGAAGCTTTCTTT. It translates to CASSLSTGMGEAFF.

The rearrangement uses TRBV24-1 and TRBJ2-3, with 7 bases aligning to TRBD2. Germline CDR1 is KGHDR and CDR2 is SFDVKD. The CDR3 extends over 14 amino acids. V trimming: 4 bases; J trimming: 1 base; junction bases outside the gene matches: 1. The DNA for the CDR3 is TGTGCCACCAGTGACCGGGGGGGCACAGATACGCAGTATTTT. This encodes CATSDRGGTDTQYF.

The chain is built from TRBV11-2 and TRBJ2-7, with TRBD1 identical over 8 bases. The J segment lost 2 bases and the V segment lost 5 bases, leaving 14 bases of the junction unmatched. The CDR3 extends over 17 amino acids. CDR1 is SGHAT and CDR2 is FQNNGV in the germline V gene. The CDR3 DNA reads TGTGCCAGCAGCACGCCCCGGACAGGGACAACCACCTACGAGCAGTACTTC. Protein: CASSTPRTGTTTYEQYF.

V gene TRBV6-6 combines with J gene TRBJ2-7; TRBD1 aligns across 8 bases. V gave up 5 bases and J gave up 5 bases; unmatched junction bases: 11. Germline V lookup: CDR1 MNHNY, CDR2 SVGAGI (reference sequence). The CDR3 extends over 15 amino acids. The CDR3, as DNA: TGTGCCAGCAGTGTGACAGGGGAAGTTAGCCACGAGCAGTACTTC. It yields the protein CASSVTGEVSHEQYF.

The chain links TRBV19 to TRBJ2-7, with D perhaps TRBD1 or TRBD2 (5 bases each). This CDR3 region has 15 residues. Per germline, CDR1 LNHDA and CDR2 SQIVND (reference sequence). V gave up 3 bases and J gave up 0 bases, with 12 bases separating them. CDR3 protein: CASSITGASSYEQYF. The CDR3 coding sequence is TGTGCCAGTAGTATCACCGGGGCTAGCTCCTACGAGCAGTACTTC.

This chain joins TRBV28 and TRBJ2-1; possible D gene TRBD1, 8 bases. V shed 7 bases and J shed 8 bases, with 24 bases lying between them. Germline CDR1 and CDR2: MDHEN and SYDVKM. The CDR3 is made up of 16 amino acids. The CDR3 spells CASIVGGTGGVDEQFF. The CDR3 DNA sequence: TGTGCCAGCATCGTGGGGGGGACAGGAGGGGTCGATGAGCAGTTCTTC.

J is TRBJ1-1 and V is TRBV18; no clear D gene. The CDR3 has 13 residues. Deletions cut 5 bases from V and 1 base from J, with 8 bases between. The V gene's germline CDR1 is KGHSH and CDR2 LQKENI. The DNA of the CDR3 is TGTGCCAGCTCATTAGACGGGAACACTGAAGCTTTCTTT. Amino acid sequence: CASSLDGNTEAFF.

This rearrangement joins TRBV14 to TRBJ1-1, with 7 bases fitting TRBD1. This CDR3 contains 15 residues. Looked up from germline, CDR1 is SGHDN and CDR2 is FVKESK. Trimming cost V 3 bases and J 4 bases; bases outside gene matches: 8. CDR3 nucleotides: TGTGCCAGCAGCCAGGACAACTGGGACAGCACTGAAGCTTTCTTT. The encoded protein is CASSQDNWDSTEAFF.

J is TRBJ2-1 and V is TRBV24-1, with D perhaps TRBD2 (6 bases). CDR3 length equals 17 residues. Looked up from germline, CDR1 is KGHDR and CDR2 is SFDVKD. V was trimmed by 9 bases and J by 2 bases, leaving 22 bases between them. The CDR3 spells CATFPLLPGLTYNEQFF. Here the CDR3 DNA reads TGTGCCACCTTCCCCCTCCTTCCGGGACTTACCTACAATGAGCAGTTCTTC.

The V and J genes are TRBV6-2 or TRBV6-3 and TRBJ2-3; 7 positions match TRBD1. This CDR3 has 14 residues. Germline trimming cut 6 bases from V and 5 bases from J; bases unmatched to any gene: 8. The V gene's germline CDR1 is MNHEY and CDR2 SVGEGT. The CDR3 nucleotides are TGTGCCAGCAGCCCGGGACAGCTTCAAGATACGCAGTATTTT. The encoded protein is CASSPGQLQDTQYF.

This clone has a single count. V and J are TRBV27 and TRBJ1-2; unclear D gene. CDR3 length equals 16 residues. CDR1 is MNHEY, CDR2 SMNVEV, per germline (reference sequence). Trimming pared 4 bases from V and 2 bases from J, leaving 17 bases between. CDR3 amino acids: CASSSRGRGMNYGYTF. The DNA of the CDR3 is TGTGCCAGCAGTTCTCGAGGGCGGGGAATGAACTATGGCTACACCTTC.

Written as DNA, the CDR3 is TGTGCCAGCAGTTTCCTTCGGGAGGGAGGGTCCTACGAGCAGTACTTC. Protein: CASSFLREGGSYEQYF. V gene TRBV6-2 or TRBV6-3 combines with J gene TRBJ2-7; 8 bases agree with TRBD2. Per the germline V gene, CDR1 is MNHEY and CDR2 is SVGEGT. Trimming at V came to 4 bases and at J to 1 base, leaving 9 bases not matched to a gene. CDR3 length: 16 residues.

There are a few counts of this clone. This chain connects TRBV19 to TRBJ2-2; 11 bases align to TRBD2. Trimming removed 8 bases from V and 3 bases from J; junction bases left unmatched: 5. CDR1 LNHDA and CDR2 SQIVND come from the germline V gene (reference sequence). The CDR3 totals 15 residues. The DNA for the CDR3 is TGTGCCAGTTCGGGACTAGCGGTTTACACCGGGGAGCTGTTTTTT. Protein sequence: CASSGLAVYTGELFF.

This chain joins TRBV27 and TRBJ2-7; 7 bases agree with TRBD2. This CDR3 has 17 residues. Germline CDR1 reads MNHEY; CDR2 reads SMNVEV (reference sequence). J lost 4 bases, V lost 3 bases, and 15 bases had no gene match. The CDR3 DNA reads TGTGCCAGCAGTTTGGGGCCCCCGGGAGGCCCGGGGTACGAGCAGTACTTC. Encoded protein: CASSLGPPGGPGYEQYF.

The chain uses TRBV6-6 and TRBJ2-7; 11 bases align to TRBD1. Germline lookup yields CDR1 MNHNY and CDR2 SVGAGI (reference sequence). The CDR3 extends over 14 amino acids. V shed 6 bases, J shed 1 base, and the junction held 2 bases outside the gene matches. CDR3 sequence (DNA): TGTGCCAGCAGGGACAGGGGGCCTTCCTACGAGCAGTACTTC. It encodes CASRDRGPSYEQYF.